Each of the 3 T cell receptor beta chains below was sequenced from the same sample in a study of T cells in Graves' hyperthyroidism and ophthalmopathy. Amplification targeted TCR beta CDR3 regions from RNA transcripts. HTBI primers drove first-round RT-PCR of the TCR CDR3. TCRdb fed the multiplex PCR reads into MiXCR, producing one record per CDR3 protein. The repertoire holds 300,000 to 450,000 distinct CDR3 sequences, with over 11% as singletons. The source material was blood. The receptor source for this set is a woman aged 60 to 75 with Graves' hyperthyroidism.

In its sample, this clonotype was seen many times. The chain employs TRBV7-8 and TRBJ1-5; maybe TRBD1 (5 bases). CDR1 and CDR2 (germline): SGHVS, FQNEAQ. There are 16 residues in the CDR3. The V and J ends lost 1 base and 0 bases respectively, with 10 bases between them. The DNA for the CDR3 is TGTGCCAGCAGCTTAGGGGGGGGGGATAGCAATCAGCCCCAGCATTTT. This codes for CASSLGGGDSNQPQHF.

This clonotype was picked up many times. V is TRBV28 and J is TRBJ2-1; 9 positions match TRBD2. From germline, CDR1 is MDHEN and CDR2 SYDVKM. The CDR3 is 14 amino acids. The trim removed 6 bases at V and 13 bases at J, leaving 13 bases unmatched. The CDR3 DNA reads as TGTGCCAGCAGAAGCCTCTTACAGGGACTAGCCCAGTTCTTC. Translation: CASRSLLQGLAQFF.

This clonotype was counted only a few times. The V gene is TRBV28, the J gene TRBJ2-6; D not resolved. Looked up from germline, CDR1 is MDHEN and CDR2 is SYDVKM. Trimming took off 0 bases at V and 1 base at J, with 7 bases between the two ends. The CDR3 has 16 residues. The DNA for the CDR3 is TGTGCCAGCAGTTTATGGTCCGGTTCTGGGGCCAACGTCCTGACTTTC. This encodes CASSLWSGSGANVLTF.